This T cell receptor beta chain emerged from a study of shared clonotypes between healthy human individuals. It was at deep level that the assay was run. Sequencing used immunoSEQ multiplex PCR; TCRdb keeps in-frame clones, though not all of them. The sample lists roughly 2,000,000 clones, around 93% occurring once. On this clone: Its antigen remains unknown.

Terminally differentiated effector memory CD45RA+ cells were excluded by CCR7 positive selection of CD45RO-negative cells. Notes on the study in general: Around 5% of naive CD4 clonotypes were common to several donors.

Material for sequencing was naive CD8+ T cells from PBMCs. The receptor was derived from a man aged 18 to 30 in good health. Some clones in this sample may be carry-over from other donors' samples.

The CDR3 protein is CASSLFGQAYEQYF. In DNA, the CDR3 is TGTGCCAGCAGTTTATTCGGGCAGGCCTACGAGCAGTACTTC. The chain has TRBV28 and TRBJ2-7; D is undetermined. Germline V CDR1 and CDR2: MDHEN, SYDVKM. Between the trimmed V and J ends, which lost 1 base and 2 bases, there was a span of 9 bases. The CDR3 runs to 14 residues.